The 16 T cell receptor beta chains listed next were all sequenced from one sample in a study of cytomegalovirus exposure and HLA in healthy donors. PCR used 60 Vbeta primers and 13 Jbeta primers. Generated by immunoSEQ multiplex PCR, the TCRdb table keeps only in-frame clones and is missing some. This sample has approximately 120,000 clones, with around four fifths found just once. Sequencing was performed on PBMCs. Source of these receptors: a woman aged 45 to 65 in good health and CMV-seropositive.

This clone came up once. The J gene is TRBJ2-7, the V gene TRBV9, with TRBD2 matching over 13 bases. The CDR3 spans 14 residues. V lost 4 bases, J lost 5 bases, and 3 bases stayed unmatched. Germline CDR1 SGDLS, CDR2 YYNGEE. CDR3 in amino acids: CASSTGTSGDEQYF. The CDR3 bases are TGTGCCAGCAGCACCGGGACTAGCGGGGACGAGCAGTACTTC.

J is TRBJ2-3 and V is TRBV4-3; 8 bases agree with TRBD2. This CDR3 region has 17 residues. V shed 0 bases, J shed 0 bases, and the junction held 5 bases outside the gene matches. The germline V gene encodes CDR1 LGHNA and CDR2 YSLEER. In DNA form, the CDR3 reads TGCGCCAGCAGCCAAGATATTGCGGGGGGAAGCACAGATACGCAGTATTTT. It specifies CASSQDIAGGSTDTQYF.

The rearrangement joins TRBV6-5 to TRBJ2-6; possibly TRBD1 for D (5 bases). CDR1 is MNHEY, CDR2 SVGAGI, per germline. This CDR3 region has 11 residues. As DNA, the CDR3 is TGTGAGGGGACTGGGGCCAACGTCCTGACTTTC. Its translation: CEGTGANVLTF.

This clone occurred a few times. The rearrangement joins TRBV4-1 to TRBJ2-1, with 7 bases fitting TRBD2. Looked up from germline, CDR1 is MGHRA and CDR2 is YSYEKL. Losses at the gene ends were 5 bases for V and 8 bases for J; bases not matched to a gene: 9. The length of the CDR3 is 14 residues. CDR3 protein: CASSFSGTTDEQFF. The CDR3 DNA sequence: TGCGCCAGCAGCTTCTCGGGGACTACAGATGAGCAGTTCTTC.

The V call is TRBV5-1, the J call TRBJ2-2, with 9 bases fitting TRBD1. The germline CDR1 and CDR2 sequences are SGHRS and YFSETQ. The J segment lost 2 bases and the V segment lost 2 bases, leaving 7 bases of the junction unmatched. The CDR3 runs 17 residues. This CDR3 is CASSFRGTGSNTGELFF. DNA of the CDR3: TGCGCCAGCAGCTTCCGCGGGACAGGGAGCAACACCGGGGAGCTGTTTTTT.

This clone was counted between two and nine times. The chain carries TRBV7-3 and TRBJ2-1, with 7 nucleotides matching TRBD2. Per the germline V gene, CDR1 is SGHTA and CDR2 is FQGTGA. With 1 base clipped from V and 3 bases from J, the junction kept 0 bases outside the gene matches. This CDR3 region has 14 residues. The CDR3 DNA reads TGTGCCAGCAGCTTAAGCGGGGGCTACAATGAGCAGTTCTTC. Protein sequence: CASSLSGGYNEQFF.

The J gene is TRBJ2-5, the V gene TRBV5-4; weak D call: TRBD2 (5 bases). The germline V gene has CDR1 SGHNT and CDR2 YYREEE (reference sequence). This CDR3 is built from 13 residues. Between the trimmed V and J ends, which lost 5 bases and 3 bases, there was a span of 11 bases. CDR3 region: CASRPGIEETQYF. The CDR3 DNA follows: TGTGCCAGCAGACCCGGGATCGAAGAGACCCAGTACTTC.

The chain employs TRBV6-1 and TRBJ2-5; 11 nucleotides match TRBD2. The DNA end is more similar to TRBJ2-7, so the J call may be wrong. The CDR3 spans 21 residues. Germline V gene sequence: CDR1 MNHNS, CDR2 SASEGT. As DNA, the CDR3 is TGTGCCAGCAGTGAAGAGAGAGTGTTGGGGACTAGCGGACCCACCACCGGCGAGCAGTACTTC. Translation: CASSEERVLGTSGPTTGEQYF.

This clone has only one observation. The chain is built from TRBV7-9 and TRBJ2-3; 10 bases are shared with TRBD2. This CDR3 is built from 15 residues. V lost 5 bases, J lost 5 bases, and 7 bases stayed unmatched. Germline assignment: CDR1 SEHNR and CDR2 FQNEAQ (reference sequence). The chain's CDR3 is CASSTLAGVGDTQYF. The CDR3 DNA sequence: TGTGCCAGCAGCACCCTAGCGGGAGTAGGAGATACGCAGTATTTT.

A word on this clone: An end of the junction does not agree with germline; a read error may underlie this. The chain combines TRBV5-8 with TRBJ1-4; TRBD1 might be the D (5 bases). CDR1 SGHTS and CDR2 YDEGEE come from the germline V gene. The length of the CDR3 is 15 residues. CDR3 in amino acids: CASSASQEGSELAYF. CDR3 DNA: TGTGCCAGCAGCGCCTCACAGGAGGGGTCTGAATTAGCCTATTTT.

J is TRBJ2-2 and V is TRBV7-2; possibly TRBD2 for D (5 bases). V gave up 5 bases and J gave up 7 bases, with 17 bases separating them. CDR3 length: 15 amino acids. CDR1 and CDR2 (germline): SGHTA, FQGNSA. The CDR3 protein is CASSPFSTGNGELFF. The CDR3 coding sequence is TGTGCCAGCAGCCCCTTCAGTACGGGGAACGGGGAGCTGTTTTTT.

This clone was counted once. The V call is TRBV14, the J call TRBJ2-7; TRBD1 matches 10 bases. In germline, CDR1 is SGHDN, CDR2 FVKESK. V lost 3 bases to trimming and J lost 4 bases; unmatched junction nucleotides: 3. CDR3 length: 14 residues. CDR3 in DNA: TGTGCCAGCAGCCACGGGACAGGGGTTTACGAGCAGTACTTC. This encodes CASSHGTGVYEQYF.

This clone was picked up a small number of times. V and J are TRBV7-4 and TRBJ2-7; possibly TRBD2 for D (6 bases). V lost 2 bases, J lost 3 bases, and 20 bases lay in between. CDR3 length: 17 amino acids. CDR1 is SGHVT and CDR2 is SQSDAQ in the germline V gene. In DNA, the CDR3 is TGTGCCAGCAGCTTAAGGGGACTTATGACAATGCTCTACGAGCAGTACTTC. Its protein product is CASSLRGLMTMLYEQYF.

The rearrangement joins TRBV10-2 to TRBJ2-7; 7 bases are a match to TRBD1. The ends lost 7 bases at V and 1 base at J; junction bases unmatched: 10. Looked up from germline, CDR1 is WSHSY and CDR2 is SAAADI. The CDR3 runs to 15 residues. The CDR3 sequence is CASIVRDRHSYEQYF. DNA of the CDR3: TGCGCCAGCATCGTCCGGGACAGACATTCCTACGAGCAGTACTTC.

CDR3 amino acids: CASSLDTPLNTEAFF. CDR3 nucleotides: TGCGCCAGCAGCCTGGACACTCCCTTAAACACTGAAGCTTTCTTT. This rearrangement joins TRBV4-3 to TRBJ1-1, with TRBD1 as a possible D gene (5 bases). CDR1 is LGHNA and CDR2 is YSLEER in the germline V gene. The V end was cut by 4 bases, the J end by 2 bases, with 14 bases between. The CDR3 is made up of 15 amino acids.

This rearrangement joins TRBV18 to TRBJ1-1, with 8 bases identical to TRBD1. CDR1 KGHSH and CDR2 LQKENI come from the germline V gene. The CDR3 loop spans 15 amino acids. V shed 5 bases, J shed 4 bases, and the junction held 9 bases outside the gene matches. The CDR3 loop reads CASSASGTGGTEAFF. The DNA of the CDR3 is TGTGCCAGCTCAGCCTCCGGGACAGGCGGCACTGAAGCTTTCTTT.